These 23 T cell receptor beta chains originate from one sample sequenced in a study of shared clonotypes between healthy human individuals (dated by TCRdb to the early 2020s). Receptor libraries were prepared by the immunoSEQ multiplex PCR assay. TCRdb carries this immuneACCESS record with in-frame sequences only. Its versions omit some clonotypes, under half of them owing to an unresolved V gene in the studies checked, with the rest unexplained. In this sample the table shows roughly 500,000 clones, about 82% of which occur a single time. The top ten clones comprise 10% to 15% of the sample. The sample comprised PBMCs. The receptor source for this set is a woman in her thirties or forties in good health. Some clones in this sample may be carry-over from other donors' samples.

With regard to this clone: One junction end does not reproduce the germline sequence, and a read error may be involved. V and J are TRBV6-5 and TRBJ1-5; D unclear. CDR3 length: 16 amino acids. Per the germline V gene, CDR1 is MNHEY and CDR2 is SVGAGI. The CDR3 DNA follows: TGTGCCAGCAGCTACTACCCAGGTGGGAGCAATCAGCCCCAGCATTTT. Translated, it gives CASSYYPGGSNQPQHF.

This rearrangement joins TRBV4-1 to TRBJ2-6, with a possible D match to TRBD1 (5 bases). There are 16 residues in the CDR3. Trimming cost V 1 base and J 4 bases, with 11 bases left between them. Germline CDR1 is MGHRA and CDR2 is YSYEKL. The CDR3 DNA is TGCGCCAGCAGCCAAGGTGACAGAACCGGGGCCAACGTCCTGACTTTC. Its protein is CASSQGDRTGANVLTF.

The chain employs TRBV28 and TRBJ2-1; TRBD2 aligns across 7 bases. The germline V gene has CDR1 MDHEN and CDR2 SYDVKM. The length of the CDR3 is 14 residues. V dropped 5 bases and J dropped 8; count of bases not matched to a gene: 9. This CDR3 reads CASSAPLAGDEQFF. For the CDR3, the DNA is TGTGCCAGCAGTGCTCCGTTGGCGGGAGATGAGCAGTTCTTC. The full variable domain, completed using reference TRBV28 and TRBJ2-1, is DVKVTQSSRYLVKRTGEKVFLECVQDMDHENMFWYRQDPGLGLRLIYFSYDVKMKEKGDIPEGYSVSREKKERFSLILESASTNQTSMYLCASSAPLAGDEQFFGPGTRLTVL.

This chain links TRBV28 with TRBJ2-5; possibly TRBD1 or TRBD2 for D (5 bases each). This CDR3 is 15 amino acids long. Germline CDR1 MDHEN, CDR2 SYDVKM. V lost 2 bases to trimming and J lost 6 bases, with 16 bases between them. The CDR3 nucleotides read TGTGCCAGCAGTTTACCCGGGACCGCCGCGAAGACCCAGTACTTC. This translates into CASSLPGTAAKTQYF.

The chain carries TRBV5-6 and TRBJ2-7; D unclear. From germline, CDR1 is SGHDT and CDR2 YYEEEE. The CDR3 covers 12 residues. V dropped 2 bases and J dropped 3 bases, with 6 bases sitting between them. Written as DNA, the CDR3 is TGTGCCAGCAGCTTATACCGCTACGAGCAGTACTTC. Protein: CASSLYRYEQYF.

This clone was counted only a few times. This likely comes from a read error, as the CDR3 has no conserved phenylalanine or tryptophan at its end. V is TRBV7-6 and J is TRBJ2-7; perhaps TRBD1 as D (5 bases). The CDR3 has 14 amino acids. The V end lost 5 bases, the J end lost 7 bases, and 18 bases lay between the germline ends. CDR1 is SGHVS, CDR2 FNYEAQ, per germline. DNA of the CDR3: TGTGCCAGCAGCCGGATGACAGACCTGGGGGAGCAGTACCTC. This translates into CASSRMTDLGEQYL.

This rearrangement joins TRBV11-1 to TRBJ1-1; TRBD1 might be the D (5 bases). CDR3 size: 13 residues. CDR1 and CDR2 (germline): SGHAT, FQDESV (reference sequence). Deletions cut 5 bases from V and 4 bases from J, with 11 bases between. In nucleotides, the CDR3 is TGTGCCAGCAGCCAAGCGAGGGGCACTGAAGCTTTCTTT. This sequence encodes CASSQARGTEAFF.

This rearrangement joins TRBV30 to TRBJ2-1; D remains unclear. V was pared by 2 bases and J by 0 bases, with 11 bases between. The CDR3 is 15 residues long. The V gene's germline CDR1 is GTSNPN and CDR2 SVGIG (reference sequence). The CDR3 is CAWSFTPNSYNEQFF. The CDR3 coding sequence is TGTGCCTGGAGTTTTACTCCAAACTCCTACAATGAGCAGTTCTTC.

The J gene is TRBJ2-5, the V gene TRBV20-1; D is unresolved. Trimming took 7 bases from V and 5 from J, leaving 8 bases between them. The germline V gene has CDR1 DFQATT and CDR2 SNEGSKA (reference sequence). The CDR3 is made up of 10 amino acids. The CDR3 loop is CSGFRETQYF. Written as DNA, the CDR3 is TGCAGTGGATTCAGGGAGACCCAGTACTTC.

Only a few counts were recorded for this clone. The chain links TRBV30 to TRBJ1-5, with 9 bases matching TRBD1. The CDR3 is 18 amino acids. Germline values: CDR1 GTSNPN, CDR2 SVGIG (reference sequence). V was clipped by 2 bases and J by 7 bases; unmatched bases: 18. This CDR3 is CAWSSGRTGQGSSQPQHF. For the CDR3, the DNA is TGTGCCTGGAGTTCGGGTCGTACGGGACAGGGAAGCAGCCAGCCCCAGCATTTT.

The CDR3 loop is CASSPGGLAGVGEQYF. The DNA of the CDR3 is TGTGCCAGCAGCCCCGGGGGACTAGCGGGAGTTGGGGAGCAGTACTTC. The chain links TRBV7-3 to TRBJ2-7; 14 bases map to TRBD2. Germline loops: CDR1 SGHTA, CDR2 FQGTGA. This CDR3 has 16 amino acids. Trimming at V came to 5 bases and at J to 7 bases, leaving 10 bases not matched to a gene. Using reference TRBV7-3 and TRBJ2-7 for the parts outside the CDR3, the full variable domain is GAGVSQTPSNKVTEKGKYVELRCDPISGHTALYWYRQSLGQGPEFLIYFQGTGAADDSGLPNDRFFAVRPEGSVSTLKIQRTERGDSAVYLCASSPGGLAGVGEQYFGPGTRLTVT.

The CDR3 spells CASSAVSAETQYF. Written as DNA, the CDR3 is TGTGCCAGCAGCGCCGTTAGCGCCGAGACCCAGTACTTC. This chain links TRBV7-2 with TRBJ2-5; D may be TRBD2 (5 bases). CDR3 length: 13 residues. Germline CDR1 is SGHTA and CDR2 is FQGNSA. Trimming removed 5 bases from V and 5 bases from J, with 12 bases in between.

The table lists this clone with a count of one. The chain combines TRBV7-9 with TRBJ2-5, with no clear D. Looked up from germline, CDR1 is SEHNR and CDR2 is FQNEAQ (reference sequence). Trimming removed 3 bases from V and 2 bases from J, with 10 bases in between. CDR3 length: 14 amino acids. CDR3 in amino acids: CASSFITVQETQYF. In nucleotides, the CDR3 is TGTGCCAGCAGCTTTATCACAGTTCAAGAGACCCAGTACTTC.

The CDR3 loop is CAIGLTNTGELFF. The CDR3 DNA follows: TGTGCCATCGGACTAACGAACACCGGGGAGCTGTTTTTT. This sequence joins TRBV6-6 and TRBJ2-2; tentatively, D is TRBD2 (6 bases). Trimming removed 10 bases at V and 0 bases at J, with 9 bases between. CDR1 is MNHNY and CDR2 is SVGAGI in the germline V gene (reference sequence). CDR3 length: 13 residues.

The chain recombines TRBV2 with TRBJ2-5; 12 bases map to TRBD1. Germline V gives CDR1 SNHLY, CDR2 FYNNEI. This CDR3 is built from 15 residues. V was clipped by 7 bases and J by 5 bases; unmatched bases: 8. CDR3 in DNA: TGTGCCAGCACCCGAGGGGACAGGGGGCCCGAGACCCAGTACTTC. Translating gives CASTRGDRGPETQYF. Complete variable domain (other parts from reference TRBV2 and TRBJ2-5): EPEVTQTPSHQVTQMGQEVILRCVPISNHLYFYWYRQILGQKVEFLVSFYNNEISEKSEIFDDQFSVERPDGSNFTLKIRSTKLEDSAMYFCASTRGDRGPETQYFGPGTRLLVL.

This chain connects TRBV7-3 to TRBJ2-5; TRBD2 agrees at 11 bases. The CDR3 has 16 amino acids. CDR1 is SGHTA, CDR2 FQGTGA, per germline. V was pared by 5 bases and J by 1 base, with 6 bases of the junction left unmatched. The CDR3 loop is CASSPTSGATQETQYF. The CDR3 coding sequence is TGTGCCAGCAGCCCGACTAGCGGGGCCACCCAAGAGACCCAGTACTTC.

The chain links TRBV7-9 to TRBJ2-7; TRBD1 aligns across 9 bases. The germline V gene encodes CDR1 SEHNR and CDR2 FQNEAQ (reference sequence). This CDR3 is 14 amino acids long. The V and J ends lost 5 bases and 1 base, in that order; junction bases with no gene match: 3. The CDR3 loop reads CASSPQGASYEQYF. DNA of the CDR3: TGTGCCAGCAGCCCACAGGGGGCGTCCTACGAGCAGTACTTC. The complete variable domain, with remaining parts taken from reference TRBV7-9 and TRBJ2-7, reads DTGVSQNPRHKITKRGQNVTFRCDPISEHNRLYWYRQTLGQGPEFLTYFQNEAQLEKSRLLSDRFSAERPKGSFSTLEIQRTEQGDSAMYLCASSPQGASYEQYFGPGTRLTVT.

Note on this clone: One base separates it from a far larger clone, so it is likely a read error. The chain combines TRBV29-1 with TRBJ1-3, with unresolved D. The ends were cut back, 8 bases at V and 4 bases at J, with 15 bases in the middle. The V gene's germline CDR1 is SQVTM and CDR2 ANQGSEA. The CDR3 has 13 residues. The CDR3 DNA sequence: TGCAGCTGTGGTAGGGCAGACGGAAACACCATATATTTT. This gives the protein CSCGRADGNTIYF. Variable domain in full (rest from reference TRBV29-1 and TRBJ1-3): SAVISQKPSRDICQRGTSLTIQCQVDSQVTMMFWYRQQPGQSLTLIATANQGSEATYESGFVIDKFPISRPNLTFSTLTVSNMSPEDSSIYLCSCGRADGNTIYFGEGSWLTVV.

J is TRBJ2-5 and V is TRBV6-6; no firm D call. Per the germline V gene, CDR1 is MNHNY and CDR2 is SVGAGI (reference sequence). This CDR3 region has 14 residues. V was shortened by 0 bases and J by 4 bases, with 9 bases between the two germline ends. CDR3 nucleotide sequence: TGTGCCAGCAGTTACTCGGGTCGTGGAGAGACCCAGTACTTC. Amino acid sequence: CASSYSGRGETQYF.

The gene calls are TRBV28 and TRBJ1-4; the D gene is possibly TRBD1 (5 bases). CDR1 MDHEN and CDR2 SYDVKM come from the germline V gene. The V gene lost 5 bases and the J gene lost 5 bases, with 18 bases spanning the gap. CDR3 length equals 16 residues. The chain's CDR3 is CASSRLPGPENEKLFF. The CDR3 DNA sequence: TGTGCCAGCAGTCGACTCCCGGGACCTGAAAATGAAAAACTGTTTTTT.

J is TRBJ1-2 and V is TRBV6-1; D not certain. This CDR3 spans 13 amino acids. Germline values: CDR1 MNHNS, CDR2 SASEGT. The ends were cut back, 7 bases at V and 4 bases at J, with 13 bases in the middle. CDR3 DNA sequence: TGTGCCAGCAAGGATTGGCGGATCTATGGCTACACCTTC. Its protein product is CASKDWRIYGYTF.

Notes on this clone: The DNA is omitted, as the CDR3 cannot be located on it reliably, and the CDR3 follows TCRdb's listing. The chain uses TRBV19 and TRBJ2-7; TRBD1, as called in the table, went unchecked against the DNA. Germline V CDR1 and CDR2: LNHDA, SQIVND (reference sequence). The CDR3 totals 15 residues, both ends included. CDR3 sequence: CASSIWGTGSYEHYF.

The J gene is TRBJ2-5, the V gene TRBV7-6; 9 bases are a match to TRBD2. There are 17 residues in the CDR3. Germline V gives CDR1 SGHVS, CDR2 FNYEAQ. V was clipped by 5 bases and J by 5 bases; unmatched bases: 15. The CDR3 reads CASSPPSREGLFETQYF. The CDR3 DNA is TGTGCCAGCAGCCCCCCTTCGCGGGAGGGCCTGTTCGAGACCCAGTACTTC. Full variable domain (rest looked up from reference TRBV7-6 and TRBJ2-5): GAGVSQSPRYKVTKRGQDVALRCDPISGHVSLYWYRQALGQGPEFLTYFNYEAQQDKSGLPNDRFSAERPEGSISTLTIQRTEQRDSAMYRCASSPPSREGLFETQYFGPGTRLLVL.